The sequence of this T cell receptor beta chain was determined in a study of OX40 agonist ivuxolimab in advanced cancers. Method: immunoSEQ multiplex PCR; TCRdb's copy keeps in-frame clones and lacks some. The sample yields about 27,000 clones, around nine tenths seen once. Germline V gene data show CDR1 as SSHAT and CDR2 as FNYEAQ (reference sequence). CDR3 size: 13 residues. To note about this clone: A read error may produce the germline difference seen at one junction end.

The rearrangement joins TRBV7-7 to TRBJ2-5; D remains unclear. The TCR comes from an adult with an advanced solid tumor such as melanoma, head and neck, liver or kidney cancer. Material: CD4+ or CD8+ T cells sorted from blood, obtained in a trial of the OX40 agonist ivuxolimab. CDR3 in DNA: TGTGCTAGCAGCTTTGATCAGCAAGAGACCCAGTACTTC. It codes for CASSFDQQETQYF. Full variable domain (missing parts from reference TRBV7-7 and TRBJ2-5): GAGVSQSPRYKVTKRGQDVTLRCDPISSHATLYWYQQALGQGPEFLTYFNYEAQPDKSGLPSDRFSAERPEGSISTLTIQRTEQRDSAMYRCASSFDQQETQYFGPGTRLLVL.